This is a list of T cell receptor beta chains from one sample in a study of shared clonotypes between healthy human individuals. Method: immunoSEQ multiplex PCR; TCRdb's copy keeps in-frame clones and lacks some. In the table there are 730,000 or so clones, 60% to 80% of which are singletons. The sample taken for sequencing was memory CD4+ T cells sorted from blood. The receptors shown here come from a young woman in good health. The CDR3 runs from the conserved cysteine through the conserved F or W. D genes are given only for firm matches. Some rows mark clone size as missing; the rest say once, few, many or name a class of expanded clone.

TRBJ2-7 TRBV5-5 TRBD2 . TGTGCCAGCAGCTTGGAAGCACTAGCGGGAGGGCCCTACGAGCAGTACTTC CASSLEALAGGPYEQYF
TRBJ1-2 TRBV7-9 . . TGTGCCAGCAGCTGGGCAGGGGAAGGCTACACCTTC CASSWAGEGYTF
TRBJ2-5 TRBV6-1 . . TGTGCCAGCTCCGGGACATTACAAGAGACCCAGTACTTC CASSGTLQETQYF
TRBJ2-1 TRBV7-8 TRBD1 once TGTGCCAGCAGCGCTCTTCGGGGGACAGGACTGAACAATGAGCAGTTCTTC CASSALRGTGLNNEQFF
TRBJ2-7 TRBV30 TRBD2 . TGTGCCTCTGGACTAGAACGCTACGAGCAGTACTTC CASGLERYEQYF
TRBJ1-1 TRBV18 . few TGTGCCAGCTCACCCGACGGTGGAGGGGAAGCTTTCTTT CASSPDGGGEAFF
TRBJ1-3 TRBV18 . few TGTGCCAGCTCCGTGGACTCTGGAAACACCATATATTTT CASSVDSGNTIYF
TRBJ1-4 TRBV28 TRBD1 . TGTGCCAGCAGATCACCCCTCGGGACAGGGTTCGTAAAACTGTTTTTT CASRSPLGTGFVKLFF
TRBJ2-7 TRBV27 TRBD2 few TGTGCCAGCAGTTTAGGTGGGAGGGTCCACGAGCAGTACTTC CASSLGGRVHEQYF
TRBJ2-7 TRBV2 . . TGTGCCAGCAGTGGGACTCGGGACAACTACGAGCAGTACTTC CASSGTRDNYEQYF
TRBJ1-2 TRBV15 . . TGTGCCACCAGCATAACCGACAGATTCTATGGCTACACCTTC CATSITDRFYGYTF
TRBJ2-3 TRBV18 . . TGTGCCAGCTCACCTTCGTCACAGGACACAGATACGCAGTATTTT CASSPSSQDTDTQYF
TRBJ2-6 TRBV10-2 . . TGCGCCAGCAGATCTGTGAGGTCTGGGGCCAACGTCCTGACTTTC CASRSVRSGANVLTF
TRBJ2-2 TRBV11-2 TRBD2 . TGTGCCAGCAGCCCAAGACTAGCGGGAGGCCCCGGGGAGCTGTTTTTT CASSPRLAGGPGELFF
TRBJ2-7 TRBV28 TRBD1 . TGTGCCAGCAGTCCGGCCCAGGGGGCGAAAAACGAGCAGTACTTC CASSPAQGAKNEQYF
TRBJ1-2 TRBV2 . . TGTGCCAGCAGTGGGGGTCCGCGTGGCTACACCTTC CASSGGPRGYTF
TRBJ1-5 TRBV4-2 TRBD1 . TGTGCCAGCAGCCCGGGGCAGGGGGAGACCAATCAGCCCCAGCATTTT CASSPGQGETNQPQHF
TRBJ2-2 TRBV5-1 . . TGCGCCAGCAGCTTGGAAGTGACGGGGACCGGGGAGCTGTTTTTT CASSLEVTGTGELFF
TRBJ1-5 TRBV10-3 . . TGTGCCATCAGTCTCGGGGTCGATCAGCCCCAGCATTTT CAISLGVDQPQHF
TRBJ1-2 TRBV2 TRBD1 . TGTGCCAGCAGTCGGACAGGATCTAACTATGGCTACACCTTC CASSRTGSNYGYTF
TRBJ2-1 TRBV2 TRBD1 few TGTGCCAGCAGCCGGGACAGGGGTTTGAATGAGCAGTTCTTC CASSRDRGLNEQFF
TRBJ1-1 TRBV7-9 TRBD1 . TGTGCCAGCAGCCAAGGGACAGCTAACACTGAAGCTTTCTTT CASSQGTANTEAFF
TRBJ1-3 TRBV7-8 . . TGTGCCAGCAGCTTCCAGGGTCGAAACACCATATATTTT CASSFQGRNTIYF
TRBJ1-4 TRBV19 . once TGTGCCAGTAGTCCACACTCATTGAGCGGAAAACTGTTTTTT CASSPHSLSGKLFF
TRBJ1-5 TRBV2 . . TGTGCCAGCAGTGGCCAGGGGAGGAATCAGCCCCAGCATTTT CASSGQGRNQPQHF
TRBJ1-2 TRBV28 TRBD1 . TGTGCCAGCAAGGGAAGCCCGGGACAGGGTTTCTATGGCTACACCTTC CASKGSPGQGFYGYTF
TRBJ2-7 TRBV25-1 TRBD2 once TGTGCCAGCAGTGAATTTAATAGCGGGAGCGAAACCCACTACGAGCAGTACTTC CASSEFNSGSETHYEQYF
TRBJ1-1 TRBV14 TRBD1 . TGTGCCAGCAGCCAAGAGGGACAGGGTAATAAATCCACTGAAGCTTTCTTT CASSQEGQGNKSTEAFF
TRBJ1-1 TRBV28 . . TGTGCCAGCAGGGGGCCTGACAGCACTGCTGAAGCTTTCTTT CASRGPDSTAEAFF
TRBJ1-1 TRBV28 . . TGTGCCAGCTTTGGGAACACTGAAGCTTTCTTT CASFGNTEAFF
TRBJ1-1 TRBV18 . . TGTGCCAGCTCACTCCCGAACACTGAAGCTTTCTTT CASSLPNTEAFF
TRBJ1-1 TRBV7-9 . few TGTGCCAGCACCCCGCAGGGGCCCACTGAAGCTTTCTTT CASTPQGPTEAFF
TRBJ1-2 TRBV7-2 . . TGTGCCAGCAGCTTCGGCACCCTTGGGGGCTACACCTTC CASSFGTLGGYTF
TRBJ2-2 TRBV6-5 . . TGTGCCAGCAGTTACGGGCGGGCGCGGGGGGAGCTGTTTTTT CASSYGRARGELFF
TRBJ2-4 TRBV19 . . TGTGCCAGTAGTATCCCCCATTTAGCCAAAAACATTCAGTACTTC CASSIPHLAKNIQYF
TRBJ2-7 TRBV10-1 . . TGCGCCAGCAGTGAATCCGGGAATCGAAACGAGCAGTACTTC CASSESGNRNEQYF
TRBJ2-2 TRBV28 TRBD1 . TGTGCCAGCGTTGCCCCGACAGGGGAGCGTGGGGAGCTGTTTTTT CASVAPTGERGELFF
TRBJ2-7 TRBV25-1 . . TGTGCCAGCAGCGCCGGGCCCCTGACCGAGCAGTACTTC CASSAGPLTEQYF
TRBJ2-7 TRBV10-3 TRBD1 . TGTGCCATCAGTGACGCTTTCGGGCAGGGGGCCTACGAGCAGTACTTC CAISDAFGQGAYEQYF
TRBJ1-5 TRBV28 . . TGTGCCAGCAGCCTGACGGGGGTAACGAGGAGCAATCAGCCCCAGCATTTT CASSLTGVTRSNQPQHF
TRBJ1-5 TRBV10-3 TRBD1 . TGTGCCATCAGTGGGACAGGGGAGGTCGCCCAGCCCCAGCATTTT CAISGTGEVAQPQHF
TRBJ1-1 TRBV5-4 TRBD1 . TGTGCCAGCAGCTTCCGGGACAGGGGTATCCCTGAAGCTTTCTTT CASSFRDRGIPEAFF